Listed below are T cell receptor beta chains from one sample, sequenced in a study of identical twins. MiXCR, applied by TCRdb to the 5' RACE reads, yields one record per CDR3 protein. The data contain around 300,000 distinct CDR3 sequences, about 8.3% of them singletons. The same specimen was also included in a second study, on yellow fever vaccine responses in identical twins.

The sample consisted of memory (CD45RO+) T cells sorted from blood. The receptors were sampled from a woman between 18 and 29 years old in good health. Both conserved end residues are part of each CDR3. The order of the fields is D gene, clone size, V gene, J gene, CDR3 protein, CDR3 DNA. A D gene is named only where the DNA matches it firmly. Only some rows state a clone size, as once, few, many or a class for expanded clones.

.	many	TRBV20-1	TRBJ1-4	CSARDHSEKLFF	TGCAGTGCTAGAGATCATAGTGAAAAACTGTTTTTT
TRBD1	few	TRBV12-3/TRBV12-4	TRBJ2-5	CASSLLQGGLETQYF	TGTGCCAGCAGTTTATTACAGGGGGGATTGGAGACCCAGTACTTC
TRBD2	few	TRBV11-1	TRBJ2-1	CASSRTSGSGQRSYNEQFF	TGTGCCAGCAGCCGGACTAGCGGGAGTGGTCAGCGCTCCTACAATGAGCAGTTCTTC
TRBD1	many	TRBV6-5	TRBJ1-6	CASSSPATGGNSPLHF	TGTGCCAGCAGTTCCCCTGCGACAGGGGGAAATTCACCCCTCCACTTT
.	many	TRBV15	TRBJ2-2	CATSRAPGQTNTGELFF	TGTGCCACCAGCAGAGCTCCGGGACAAACGAACACCGGGGAGCTGTTTTTT
.	.	TRBV12-3/TRBV12-4	TRBJ1-3	CASSFARSSGNTIYF	TGTGCCAGCAGTTTCGCCAGGAGCTCTGGAAACACCATATATTTT
.	.	TRBV6-1	TRBJ1-5	CASSEAWGGGGNQPQHF	TGTGCCAGCAGTGAAGCTTGGGGTGGTGGGGGCAATCAGCCCCAGCATTTT
.	many	TRBV12-3/TRBV12-4	TRBJ1-5	CASTLRSGGRDQPQHF	TGTGCCAGCACTCTCCGATCGGGGGGTCGTGATCAGCCCCAGCATTTT
.	many	TRBV12-3/TRBV12-4	TRBJ1-1	CASSLWITGNTEAFF	TGTGCCAGCAGCCTCTGGATTACAGGGAACACTGAAGCTTTCTTT
TRBD1	few	TRBV28	TRBJ2-7	CASRRQGAREQYF	TGTGCCAGCAGGAGACAGGGGGCGCGGGAGCAGTACTTC
TRBD1	many	TRBV3-1	TRBJ1-1	CASSQQGAQTEAFF	TGTGCCAGCAGCCAACAGGGGGCTCAGACTGAAGCTTTCTTT
.	.	TRBV19	TRBJ2-6	CASTSGGTVGANVLTF	TGTGCCAGTACCTCGGGCGGGACAGTCGGGGCCAACGTCCTGACTTTC
.	.	TRBV7-3	TRBJ2-3	CASRIDEAATTTDTQYF	TGTGCCAGCAGGATCGATGAGGCGGCGACAACAACAGATACGCAGTATTTT
.	many	TRBV6-4	TRBJ2-1	CASSATNEGHEQFF	TGTGCCAGCAGCGCTACTAATGAGGGGCACGAGCAGTTCTTC
TRBD1	few	TRBV20-1	TRBJ1-2	CSARDSGQGAGYTF	TGCAGTGCTAGAGATTCCGGACAGGGGGCAGGCTACACCTTC
TRBD2	.	TRBV2	TRBJ2-1	CASRRAGGADNEQFF	TGTGCCAGCAGGCGGGCCGGGGGGGCCGACAATGAGCAGTTCTTC
.	few	TRBV5-6	TRBJ2-3	CASSQVDRTDTQYF	TGTGCCAGCAGCCAAGTTGACAGGACAGATACGCAGTATTTT
.	few	TRBV18	TRBJ1-1	CASSPRPGDTEAFF	TGTGCCAGCTCACCACGGCCAGGGGACACTGAAGCTTTCTTT
.	few	TRBV11-3	TRBJ2-2	CASSHWDVGTGELFF	TGTGCCAGCAGCCACTGGGATGTTGGCACCGGGGAGCTGTTTTTT
.	.	TRBV11-2	TRBJ2-7	CASSLNPDYEQYF	TGTGCCAGCAGCCTAAACCCAGACTACGAGCAGTACTTC
TRBD2	.	TRBV29-1	TRBJ2-7	CSVPKTSGRFNYDEQYF	TGCAGCGTTCCGAAGACTAGCGGGAGGTTCAATTATGACGAGCAGTACTTC
.	many	TRBV5-1	TRBJ2-3	CASSLGVSTDTQYF	TGCGCCAGCAGCTTGGGAGTATCCACAGATACGCAGTATTTT
TRBD2	few	TRBV20-1	TRBJ2-5	CSATWRGGETQYF	TGCAGTGCTACCTGGCGGGGGGGGGAGACCCAGTACTTC
.	many	TRBV5-5	TRBJ2-7	CASSYRAEQYF	TGTGCCAGCAGCTACAGGGCCGAGCAGTACTTC
TRBD1	many	TRBV2	TRBJ2-1	CASRDRGLVYNEQFF	TGTGCCAGCAGGGACAGGGGGCTCGTCTACAATGAGCAGTTCTTC
.	many	TRBV6-2/TRBV6-3	TRBJ2-1	CASSRLGTRGEQFF	TGTGCCAGCAGCCGCCTGGGAACTAGGGGGGAGCAGTTCTTC
TRBD1	.	TRBV6-4	TRBJ2-1	CASREQGTDEQFF	TGTGCCAGCAGAGAACAGGGGACCGATGAGCAGTTCTTC
TRBD1	few	TRBV19	TRBJ2-2	CASRSRGTGELFF	TGTGCCAGTAGGAGCAGGGGGACCGGGGAGCTGTTTTTT
.	.	TRBV2	TRBJ2-5	CASSGSIGGETQYF	TGTGCCAGCAGCGGCTCCATAGGTGGGGAGACCCAGTACTTC
.	few	TRBV7-8	TRBJ2-5	CASSLYNSETQYF	TGTGCCAGCAGCTTATACAATAGTGAGACCCAGTACTTC
.	.	TRBV19	TRBJ2-5	CASSLTGYQETQYF	TGTGCCAGTAGTCTGACAGGATACCAAGAGACCCAGTACTTC
TRBD2	.	TRBV18	TRBJ2-1	CASSPAQRGATYNEQFF	TGTGCCAGCTCACCAGCGCAGCGGGGGGCCACCTACAATGAGCAGTTCTTC
TRBD1	few	TRBV11-2	TRBJ2-3	CASSPIRDRATDTQYF	TGTGCCAGCAGCCCGATCCGGGACAGGGCCACAGATACGCAGTATTTT
.	few	TRBV7-8	TRBJ2-2	CASSLRWGSGQITGELFF	TGTGCCAGCAGCTTGAGGTGGGGTAGCGGCCAAATCACCGGGGAGCTGTTTTTT
TRBD1	.	TRBV7-9	TRBJ2-5	CASSRGTGGVVETQYF	TGTGCCAGCAGCCGAGGGACAGGGGGAGTGGTAGAGACCCAGTACTTC
.	many	TRBV10-3	TRBJ2-6	CAISEPSSRGATGANVLTF	TGTGCCATCAGTGAGCCGAGTAGCAGGGGTGCGACTGGGGCCAACGTCCTGACTTTC
.	many	TRBV12-3/TRBV12-4	TRBJ1-1	CASSGQSNTEAFF	TGTGCCAGCAGCGGACAGTCGAACACTGAAGCTTTCTTT
.	.	TRBV7-9	TRBJ2-3	CASSRDAAHTDTQYF	TGTGCCAGCAGCCGAGACGCGGCACACACAGATACGCAGTATTTT
TRBD1	many	TRBV12-3/TRBV12-4	TRBJ1-1	CASNDRGSEAFF	TGTGCCAGCAACGACAGGGGCTCTGAAGCTTTCTTT
.	few	TRBV3-1	TRBJ1-1	CASSQVRESLNTEAFF	TGTGCCAGCAGCCAAGTCAGGGAATCACTGAACACTGAAGCTTTCTTT
TRBD2	.	TRBV7-2	TRBJ2-7	CASSPTSGYEQYF	TGTGCCAGCAGCCCGACTAGCGGTTACGAGCAGTACTTC
.	few	TRBV12-3/TRBV12-4	TRBJ2-7	CASTITANTGTHEQYF	TGTGCCAGCACCATAACAGCTAATACAGGGACCCACGAGCAGTACTTC
TRBD2	few	TRBV24-1	TRBJ2-3	CATSTRGKGDTQYF	TGTGCCACCAGTACGCGGGGGAAGGGAGATACGCAGTATTTT
.	many	TRBV5-1	TRBJ2-7	CASSRGDNSYEQYF	TGCGCCAGCAGCCGAGGGGACAACTCCTACGAGCAGTACTTC
.	many	TRBV20-1	TRBJ2-7	CSARDKGGSYEQYF	TGCAGTGCTAGAGACAAAGGAGGGTCCTACGAGCAGTACTTC
TRBD2	many	TRBV7-9	TRBJ2-3	CASSLSGSVDTQYF	TGTGCCAGCAGCCTTAGCGGGAGCGTCGATACGCAGTATTTT
.	few	TRBV5-6	TRBJ1-2	CASSLVSARYGYTF	TGTGCCAGCAGCTTGGTATCGGCCCGGTATGGCTACACCTTC
TRBD2	many	TRBV12-3/TRBV12-4	TRBJ2-5	CASSLAGGTSRETQYF	TGTGCCAGCAGTTTAGCGGGGGGGACGAGTCGAGAGACCCAGTACTTC
TRBD1	few	TRBV7-6	TRBJ1-1	CATSQPGQGLRGAEAFF	TGTGCCACTTCACAACCGGGACAGGGGCTACGCGGGGCTGAAGCTTTCTTT
.	few	TRBV24-1	TRBJ2-1	CATSDTGGHSYNEQFF	TGTGCCACCAGTGACACGGGGGGCCACTCCTACAATGAGCAGTTCTTC
.	few	TRBV10-3	TRBJ1-5	CAIGAPNQPQHF	TGTGCCATCGGCGCACCCAATCAGCCCCAGCATTTT
.	.	TRBV7-8	TRBJ2-3	CASSLSASSTDTQYF	TGTGCCAGCAGCCTCTCTGCTTCTAGCACAGATACGCAGTATTTT